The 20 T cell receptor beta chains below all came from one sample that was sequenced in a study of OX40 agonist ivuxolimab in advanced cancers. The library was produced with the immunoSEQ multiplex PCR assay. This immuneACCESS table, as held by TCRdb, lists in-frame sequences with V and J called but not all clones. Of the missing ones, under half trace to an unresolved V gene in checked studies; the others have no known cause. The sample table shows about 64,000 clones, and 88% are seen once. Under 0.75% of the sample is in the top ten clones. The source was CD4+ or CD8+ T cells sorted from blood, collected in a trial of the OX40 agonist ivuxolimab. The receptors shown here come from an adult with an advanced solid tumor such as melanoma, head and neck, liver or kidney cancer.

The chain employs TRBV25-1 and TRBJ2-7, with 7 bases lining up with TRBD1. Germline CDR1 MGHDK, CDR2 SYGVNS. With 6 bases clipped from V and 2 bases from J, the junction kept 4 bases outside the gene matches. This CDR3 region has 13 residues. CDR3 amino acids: CASRGTATYEQYF. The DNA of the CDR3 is TGTGCCAGCAGGGGGACAGCCACCTACGAGCAGTACTTC.

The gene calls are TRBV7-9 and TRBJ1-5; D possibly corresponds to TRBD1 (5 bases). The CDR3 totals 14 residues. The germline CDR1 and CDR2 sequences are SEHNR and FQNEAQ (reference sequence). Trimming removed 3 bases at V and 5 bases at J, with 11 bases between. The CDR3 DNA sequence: TGTGCCAGCAGCTTGGGGGGTCTCGATCAGCCCCAGCATTTT. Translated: CASSLGGLDQPQHF.

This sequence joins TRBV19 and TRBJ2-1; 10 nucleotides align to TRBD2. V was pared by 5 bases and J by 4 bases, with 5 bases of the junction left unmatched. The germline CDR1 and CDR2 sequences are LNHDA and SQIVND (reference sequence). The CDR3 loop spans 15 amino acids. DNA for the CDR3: TGTGCCAGTAGTCCGGGACTAGCGCGGTACAATGAGCAGTTCTTC. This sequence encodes CASSPGLARYNEQFF.

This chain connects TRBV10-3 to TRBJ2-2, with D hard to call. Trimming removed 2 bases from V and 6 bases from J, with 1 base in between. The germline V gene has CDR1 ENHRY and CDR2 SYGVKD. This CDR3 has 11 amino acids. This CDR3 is CAISEAGELFF. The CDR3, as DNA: TGTGCCATCAGTGAGGCCGGGGAGCTGTTTTTT.

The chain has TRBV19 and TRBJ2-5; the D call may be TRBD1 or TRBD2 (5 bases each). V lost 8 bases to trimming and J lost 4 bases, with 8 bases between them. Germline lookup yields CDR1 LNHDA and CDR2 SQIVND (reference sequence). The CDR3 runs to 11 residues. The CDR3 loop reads CASGGVETQYF. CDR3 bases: TGTGCCAGTGGGGGAGTAGAGACCCAGTACTTC.

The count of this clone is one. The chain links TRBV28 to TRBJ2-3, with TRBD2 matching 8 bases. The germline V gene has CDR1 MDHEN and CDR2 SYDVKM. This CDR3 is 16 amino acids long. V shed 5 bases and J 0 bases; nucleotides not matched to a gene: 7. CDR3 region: CASSDLAGTSTDTQYF. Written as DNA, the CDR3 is TGTGCCAGCAGTGACTTAGCGGGGACTAGCACAGATACGCAGTATTTT.

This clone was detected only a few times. CDR3 protein: CASSPWTGYGYEQYF. The DNA of the CDR3 is TGCGCCAGCAGCCCGTGGACAGGGTATGGTTACGAGCAGTACTTC. The J gene is TRBJ2-7, the V gene TRBV4-1; 8 bases align to TRBD1. Germline CDR1 MGHRA, CDR2 YSYEKL. CDR3 length: 15 amino acids. V lost 4 bases and J lost 4; bases outside the gene matches: 9.

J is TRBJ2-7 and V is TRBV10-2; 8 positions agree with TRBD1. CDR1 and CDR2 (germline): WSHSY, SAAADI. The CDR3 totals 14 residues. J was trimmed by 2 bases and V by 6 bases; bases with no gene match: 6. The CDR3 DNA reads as TGCGCCAGCAGCTTTCCGGGACAGGCCTACGAGCAGTACTTC. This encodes CASSFPGQAYEQYF.

The CDR3 coding sequence is TGCGCCAGCAGCTTGGCTACTAGGAACACTGAAGCTTTCTTT. This gives the protein CASSLATRNTEAFF. The V and J genes are TRBV5-1 and TRBJ1-1; D is ambiguous. V lost 0 bases to trimming and J lost 1 base, with 7 bases between them. Germline loops: CDR1 SGHRS, CDR2 YFSETQ. The CDR3 has 14 residues.

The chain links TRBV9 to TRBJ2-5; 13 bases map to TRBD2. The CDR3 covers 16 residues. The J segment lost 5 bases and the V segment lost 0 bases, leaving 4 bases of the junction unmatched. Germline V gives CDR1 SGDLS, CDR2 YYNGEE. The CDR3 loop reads CASSVGGTSGTETQYF. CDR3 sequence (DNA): TGTGCCAGCAGCGTAGGGGGGACTAGCGGGACGGAGACCCAGTACTTC.

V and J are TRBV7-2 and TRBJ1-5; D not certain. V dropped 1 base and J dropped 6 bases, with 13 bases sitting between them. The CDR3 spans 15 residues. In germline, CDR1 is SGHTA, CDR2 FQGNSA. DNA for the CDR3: TGTGCCAGCAGCTTAGTAGGGCTGGAGGGTCAGCCCCAGCATTTT. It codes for CASSLVGLEGQPQHF.

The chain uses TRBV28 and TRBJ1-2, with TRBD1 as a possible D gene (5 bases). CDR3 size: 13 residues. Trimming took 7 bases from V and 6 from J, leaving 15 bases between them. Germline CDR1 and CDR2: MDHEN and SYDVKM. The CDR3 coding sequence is TGTGCCAGCATGTTGGGGGAGGTCGATGGCTACACCTTC. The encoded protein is CASMLGEVDGYTF.

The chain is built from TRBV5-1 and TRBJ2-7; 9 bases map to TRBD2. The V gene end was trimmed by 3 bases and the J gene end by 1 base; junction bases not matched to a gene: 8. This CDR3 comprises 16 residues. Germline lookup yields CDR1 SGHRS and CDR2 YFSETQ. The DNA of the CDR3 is TGCGCCAGCAGCTGGGGCCCTAGCGGGGCGTCCTACGAGCAGTACTTC. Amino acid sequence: CASSWGPSGASYEQYF.

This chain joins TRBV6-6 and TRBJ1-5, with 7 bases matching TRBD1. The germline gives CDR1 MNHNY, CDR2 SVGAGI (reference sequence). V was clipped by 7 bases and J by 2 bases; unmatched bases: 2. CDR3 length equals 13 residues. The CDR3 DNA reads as TGTGCCAGCACCGGACAGGGCAATCAGCCCCAGCATTTT. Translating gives CASTGQGNQPQHF.

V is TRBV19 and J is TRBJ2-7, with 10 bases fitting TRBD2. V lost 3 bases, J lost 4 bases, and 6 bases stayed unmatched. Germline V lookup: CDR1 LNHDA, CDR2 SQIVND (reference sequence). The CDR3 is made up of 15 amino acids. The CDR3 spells CASSMGASGSYEQYF. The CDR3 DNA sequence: TGTGCCAGTAGTATGGGGGCTAGCGGGAGTTACGAGCAGTACTTC.

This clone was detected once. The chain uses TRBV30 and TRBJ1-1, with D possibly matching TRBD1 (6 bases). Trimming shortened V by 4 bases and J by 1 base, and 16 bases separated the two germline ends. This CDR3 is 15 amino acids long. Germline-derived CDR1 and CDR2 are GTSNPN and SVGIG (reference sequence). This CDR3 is CAWTSSGAPNTEAFF. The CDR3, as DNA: TGTGCCTGGACGTCCTCAGGGGCCCCGAACACTGAAGCTTTCTTT.

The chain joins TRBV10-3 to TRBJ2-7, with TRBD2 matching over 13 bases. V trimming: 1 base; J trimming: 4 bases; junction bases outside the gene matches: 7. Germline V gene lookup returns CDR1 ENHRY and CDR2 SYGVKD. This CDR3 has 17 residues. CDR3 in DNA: TGTGCCATCAGTGAGTTCCCCCCGACTAGCGGGAGGTACGAGCAGTACTTC. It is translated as CAISEFPPTSGRYEQYF.

The CDR3 bases are TGCAGCGTTTTCGGAGGACCGAGGGGAACAGATACGCAGTATTTT. Its protein product is CSVFGGPRGTDTQYF. The chain has TRBV29-1 and TRBJ2-3, with D perhaps assigned TRBD1 or TRBD2 (5 bases each). The length of the CDR3 is 15 residues. The germline V and J ends were trimmed by 5 bases and 3 bases, with 18 bases remaining between them. Germline values: CDR1 SQVTM, CDR2 ANQGSEA.

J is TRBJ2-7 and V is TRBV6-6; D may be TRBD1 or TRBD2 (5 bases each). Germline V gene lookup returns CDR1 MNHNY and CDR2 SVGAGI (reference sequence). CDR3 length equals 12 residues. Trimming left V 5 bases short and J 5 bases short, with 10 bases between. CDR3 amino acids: CASSRRDHEQYF. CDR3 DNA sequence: TGTGCCAGCAGTCGTAGGGACCACGAGCAGTACTTC.

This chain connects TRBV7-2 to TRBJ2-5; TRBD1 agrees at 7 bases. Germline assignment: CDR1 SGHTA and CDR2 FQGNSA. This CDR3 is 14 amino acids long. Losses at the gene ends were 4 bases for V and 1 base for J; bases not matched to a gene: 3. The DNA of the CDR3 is TGTGCCAGCAGCTCTAGGACAGGCCAAGAGACCCAGTACTTC. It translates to CASSSRTGQETQYF. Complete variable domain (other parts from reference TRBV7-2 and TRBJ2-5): GAGVSQSPSNKVTEKGKDVELRCDPISGHTALYWYRQSLGQGLEFLIYFQGNSAPDKSGLPSDRFSAERTGGSVSTLTIQRTQQEDSAVYLCASSSRTGQETQYFGPGTRLLVL.